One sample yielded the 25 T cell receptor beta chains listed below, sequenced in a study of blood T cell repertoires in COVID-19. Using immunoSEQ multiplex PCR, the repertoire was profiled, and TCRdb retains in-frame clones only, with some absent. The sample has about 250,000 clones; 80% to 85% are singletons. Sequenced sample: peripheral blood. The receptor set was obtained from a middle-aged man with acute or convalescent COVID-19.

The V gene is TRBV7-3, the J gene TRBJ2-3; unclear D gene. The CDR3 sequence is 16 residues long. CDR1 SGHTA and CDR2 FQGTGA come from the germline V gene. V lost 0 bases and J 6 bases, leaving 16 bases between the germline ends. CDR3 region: CASSLTAYRSQDTQYF. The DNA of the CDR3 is TGTGCCAGCAGCTTAACAGCCTATAGATCACAGGATACGCAGTATTTT.

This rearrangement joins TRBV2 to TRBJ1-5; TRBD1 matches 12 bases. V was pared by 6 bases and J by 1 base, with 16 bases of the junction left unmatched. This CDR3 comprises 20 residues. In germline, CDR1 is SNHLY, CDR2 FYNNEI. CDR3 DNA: TGTGCCAGCAGCCAGGGACAGGGGGCAATCGAAACAATAAGCAATCAGCCCCAGCATTTT. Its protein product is CASSQGQGAIETISNQPQHF.

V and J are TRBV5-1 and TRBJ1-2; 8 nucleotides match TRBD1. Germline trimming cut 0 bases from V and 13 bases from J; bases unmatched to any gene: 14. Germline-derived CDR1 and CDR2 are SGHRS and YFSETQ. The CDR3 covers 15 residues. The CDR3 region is CASSLDDRGSSTGTF. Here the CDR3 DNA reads TGCGCCAGCAGCTTGGATGACAGGGGATCTTCCACGGGCACCTTC.

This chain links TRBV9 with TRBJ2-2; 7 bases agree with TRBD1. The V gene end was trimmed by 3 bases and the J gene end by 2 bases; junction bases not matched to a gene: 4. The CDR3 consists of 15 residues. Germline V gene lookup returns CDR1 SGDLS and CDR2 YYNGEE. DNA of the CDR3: TGTGCCAGCAGCGCCGGGACAGATAACACCGGGGAGCTGTTTTTT. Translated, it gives CASSAGTDNTGELFF.

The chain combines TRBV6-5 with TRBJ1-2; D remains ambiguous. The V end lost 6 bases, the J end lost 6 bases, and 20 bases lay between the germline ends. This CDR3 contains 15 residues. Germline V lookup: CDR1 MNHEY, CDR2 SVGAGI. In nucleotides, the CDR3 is TGTGCCAGCAGGCCCTCTCGGTCCCCAGACAATGGCTACACCTTC. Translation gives CASRPSRSPDNGYTF.

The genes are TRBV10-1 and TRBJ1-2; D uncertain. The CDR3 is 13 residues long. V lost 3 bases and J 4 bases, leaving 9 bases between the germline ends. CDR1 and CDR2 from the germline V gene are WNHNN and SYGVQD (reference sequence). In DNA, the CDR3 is TGCGCCAGCAGTGATCGGGGTGGCTATGGCTACACCTTC. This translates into CASSDRGGYGYTF.

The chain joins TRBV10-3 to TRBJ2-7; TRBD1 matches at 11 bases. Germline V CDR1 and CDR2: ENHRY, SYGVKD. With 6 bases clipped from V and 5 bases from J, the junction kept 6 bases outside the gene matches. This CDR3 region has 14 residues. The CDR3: CAISPGQGAHEQYF. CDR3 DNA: TGTGCCATCAGCCCAGGACAGGGGGCACACGAGCAGTACTTC.

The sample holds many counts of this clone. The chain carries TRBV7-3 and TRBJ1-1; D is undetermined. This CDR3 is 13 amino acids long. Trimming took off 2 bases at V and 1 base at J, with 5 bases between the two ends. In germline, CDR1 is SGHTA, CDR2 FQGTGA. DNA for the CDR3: TGTGCCAGCAGCTTATTCGGGAACACTGAAGCTTTCTTT. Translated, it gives CASSLFGNTEAFF. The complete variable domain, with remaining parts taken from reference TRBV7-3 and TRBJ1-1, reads GAGVSQTPSNKVTEKGKYVELRCDPISGHTALYWYRQSLGQGPEFLIYFQGTGAADDSGLPNDRFFAVRPEGSVSTLKIQRTERGDSAVYLCASSLFGNTEAFFGQGTRLTVV.

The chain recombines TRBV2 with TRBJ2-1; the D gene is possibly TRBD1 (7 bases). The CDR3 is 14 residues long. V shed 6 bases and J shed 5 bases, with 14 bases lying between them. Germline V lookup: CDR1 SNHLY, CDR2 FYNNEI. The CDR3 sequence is CASRADRRDNEQFF. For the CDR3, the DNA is TGTGCCAGCAGGGCGGACAGGAGGGACAATGAGCAGTTCTTC.

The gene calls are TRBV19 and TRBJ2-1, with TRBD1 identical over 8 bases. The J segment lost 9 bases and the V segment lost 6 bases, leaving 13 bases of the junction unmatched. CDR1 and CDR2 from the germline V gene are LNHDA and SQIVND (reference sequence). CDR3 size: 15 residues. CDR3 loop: CASRTDRGAKTEQFF. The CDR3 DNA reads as TGTGCCAGTAGAACCGACAGGGGCGCCAAGACTGAGCAGTTCTTC.

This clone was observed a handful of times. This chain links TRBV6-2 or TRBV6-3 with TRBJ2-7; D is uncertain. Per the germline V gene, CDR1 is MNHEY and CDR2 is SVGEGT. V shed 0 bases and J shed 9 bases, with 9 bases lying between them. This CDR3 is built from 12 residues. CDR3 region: CASSYSKSGQYF. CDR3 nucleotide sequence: TGTGCCAGCAGTTACTCGAAGTCAGGGCAGTACTTC.

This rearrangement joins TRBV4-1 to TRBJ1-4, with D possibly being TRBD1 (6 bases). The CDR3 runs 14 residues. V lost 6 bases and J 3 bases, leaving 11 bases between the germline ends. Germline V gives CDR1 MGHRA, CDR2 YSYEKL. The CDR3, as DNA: TGCGCCAGCAGGCCACAGGGAGCTAATGAAAAACTGTTTTTT. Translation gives CASRPQGANEKLFF.

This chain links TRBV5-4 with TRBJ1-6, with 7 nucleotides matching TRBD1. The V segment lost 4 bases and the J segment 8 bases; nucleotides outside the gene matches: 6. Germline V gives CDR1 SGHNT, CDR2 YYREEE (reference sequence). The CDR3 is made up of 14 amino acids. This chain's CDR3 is CASSPDRFHSPLHF. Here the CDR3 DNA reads TGTGCCAGCAGCCCGGACAGGTTTCATTCACCCCTCCACTTT.

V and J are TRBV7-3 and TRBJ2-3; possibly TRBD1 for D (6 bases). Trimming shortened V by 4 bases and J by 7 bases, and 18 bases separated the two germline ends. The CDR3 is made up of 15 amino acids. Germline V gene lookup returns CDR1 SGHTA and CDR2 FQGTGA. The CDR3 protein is CASSSQGELGYTQYF. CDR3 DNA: TGTGCCAGCAGCTCACAGGGTGAGCTCGGGTATACGCAGTATTTT. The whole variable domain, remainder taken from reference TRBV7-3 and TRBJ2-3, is GAGVSQTPSNKVTEKGKYVELRCDPISGHTALYWYRQSLGQGPEFLIYFQGTGAADDSGLPNDRFFAVRPEGSVSTLKIQRTERGDSAVYLCASSSQGELGYTQYFGPGTRLTVL.

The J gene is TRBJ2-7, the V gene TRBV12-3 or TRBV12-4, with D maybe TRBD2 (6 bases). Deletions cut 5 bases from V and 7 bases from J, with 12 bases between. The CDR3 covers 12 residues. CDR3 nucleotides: TGTGCCAGCAGTGGGACTGTCTGGGAGCAGTACTTC. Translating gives CASSGTVWEQYF.

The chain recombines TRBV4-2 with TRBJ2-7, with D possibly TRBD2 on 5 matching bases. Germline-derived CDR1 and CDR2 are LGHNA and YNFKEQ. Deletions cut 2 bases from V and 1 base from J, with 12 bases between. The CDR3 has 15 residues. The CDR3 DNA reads TGTGCCAGCAGCCAAAAAGAGGGAATATCCTACGAGCAGTACTTC. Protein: CASSQKEGISYEQYF.

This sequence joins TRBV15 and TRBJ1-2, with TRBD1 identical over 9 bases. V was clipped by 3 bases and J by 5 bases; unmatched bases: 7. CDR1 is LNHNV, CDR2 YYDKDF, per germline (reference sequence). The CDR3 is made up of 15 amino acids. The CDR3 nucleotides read TGTGCCACCAGCAGGGGCTCACAGGGGGCGTATGGCTACACCTTC. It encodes CATSRGSQGAYGYTF. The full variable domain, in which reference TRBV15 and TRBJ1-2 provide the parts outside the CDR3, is DAMVIQNPRYQVTQFGKPVTLSCSQTLNHNVMYWYQQKSSQAPKLLFHYYDKDFNNEADTPDNFQSRRPNTSFCFLDIRSPGLGDTAMYLCATSRGSQGAYGYTFGSGTRLTVV.

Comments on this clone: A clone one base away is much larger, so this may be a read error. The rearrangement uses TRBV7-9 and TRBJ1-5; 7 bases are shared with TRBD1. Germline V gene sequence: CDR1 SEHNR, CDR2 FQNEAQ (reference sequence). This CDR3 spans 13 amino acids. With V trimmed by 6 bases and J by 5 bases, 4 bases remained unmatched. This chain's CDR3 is CASRRDRDQPQHF. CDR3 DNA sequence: TGTGCCAGCAGGAGGGACAGAGATCAGCCCCAGCATTTT.

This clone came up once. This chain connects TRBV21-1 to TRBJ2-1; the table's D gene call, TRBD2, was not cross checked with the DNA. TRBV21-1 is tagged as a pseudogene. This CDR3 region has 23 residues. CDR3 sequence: CASSIRSPYGTSIAGDPNNEQFF. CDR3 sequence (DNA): TGTGCCAGCAGCATTCGATCCCCCTACGGGACTAGCATTGCGGGGGACCCGAACAATGAGCAGTTCTTC.

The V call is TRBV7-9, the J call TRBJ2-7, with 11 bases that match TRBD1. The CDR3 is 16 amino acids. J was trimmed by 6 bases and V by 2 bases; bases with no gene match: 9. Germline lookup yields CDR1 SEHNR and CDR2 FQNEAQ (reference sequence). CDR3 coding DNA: TGTGCCAGCAGCTTAATAGACGGGGACAGGGGGATCGAGCAGTACTTC. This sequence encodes CASSLIDGDRGIEQYF.

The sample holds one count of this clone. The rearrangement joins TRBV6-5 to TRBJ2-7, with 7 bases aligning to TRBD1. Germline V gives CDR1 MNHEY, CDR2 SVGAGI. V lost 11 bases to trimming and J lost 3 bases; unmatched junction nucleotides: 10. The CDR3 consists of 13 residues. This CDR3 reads CAASGTEHYEQYF. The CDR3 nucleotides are TGTGCCGCCTCCGGGACAGAGCACTACGAGCAGTACTTC.

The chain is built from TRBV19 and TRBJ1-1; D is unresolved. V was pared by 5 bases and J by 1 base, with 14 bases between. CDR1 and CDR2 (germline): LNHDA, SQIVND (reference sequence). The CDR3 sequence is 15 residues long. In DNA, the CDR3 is TGTGCCAGTAGTTGGGGAGGACGGCCGAACACTGAAGCTTTCTTT. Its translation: CASSWGGRPNTEAFF.

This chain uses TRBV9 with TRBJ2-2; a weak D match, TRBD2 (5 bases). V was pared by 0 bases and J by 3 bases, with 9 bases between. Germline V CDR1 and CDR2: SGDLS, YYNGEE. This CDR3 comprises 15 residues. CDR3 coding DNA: TGTGCCAGCAGCGTAGATCTAGCAGACACCGGGGAGCTGTTTTTT. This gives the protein CASSVDLADTGELFF.

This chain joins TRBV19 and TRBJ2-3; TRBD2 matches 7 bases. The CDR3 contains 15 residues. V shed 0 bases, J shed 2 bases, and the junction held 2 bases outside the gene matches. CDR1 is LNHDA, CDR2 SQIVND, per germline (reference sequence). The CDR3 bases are TGTGCCAGTAGTATAGAGGGACTAAACACAGATACGCAGTATTTT. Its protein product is CASSIEGLNTDTQYF.

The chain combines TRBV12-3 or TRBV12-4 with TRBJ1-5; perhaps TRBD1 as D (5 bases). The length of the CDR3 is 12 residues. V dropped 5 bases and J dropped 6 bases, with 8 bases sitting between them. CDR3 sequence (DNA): TGTGCCAGCAGTGCAGGGATTCAGCCCCAGCATTTT. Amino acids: CASSAGIQPQHF.